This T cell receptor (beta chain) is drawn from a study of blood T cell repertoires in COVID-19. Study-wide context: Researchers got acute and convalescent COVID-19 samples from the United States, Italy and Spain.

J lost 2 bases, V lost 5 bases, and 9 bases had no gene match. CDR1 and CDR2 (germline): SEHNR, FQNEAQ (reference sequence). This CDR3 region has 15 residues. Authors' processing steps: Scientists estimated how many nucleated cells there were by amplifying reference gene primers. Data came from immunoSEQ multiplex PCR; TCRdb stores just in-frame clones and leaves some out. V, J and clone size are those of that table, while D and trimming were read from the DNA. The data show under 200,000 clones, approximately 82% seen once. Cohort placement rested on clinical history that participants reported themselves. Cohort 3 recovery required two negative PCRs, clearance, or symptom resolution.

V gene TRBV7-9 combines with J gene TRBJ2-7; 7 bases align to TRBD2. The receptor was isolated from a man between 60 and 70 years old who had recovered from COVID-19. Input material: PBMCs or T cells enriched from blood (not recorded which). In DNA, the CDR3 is TGTGCCAGCAGCCAACTCACGGGGAGGGCCTACGAGCAGTACTTC. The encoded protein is CASSQLTGRAYEQYF.